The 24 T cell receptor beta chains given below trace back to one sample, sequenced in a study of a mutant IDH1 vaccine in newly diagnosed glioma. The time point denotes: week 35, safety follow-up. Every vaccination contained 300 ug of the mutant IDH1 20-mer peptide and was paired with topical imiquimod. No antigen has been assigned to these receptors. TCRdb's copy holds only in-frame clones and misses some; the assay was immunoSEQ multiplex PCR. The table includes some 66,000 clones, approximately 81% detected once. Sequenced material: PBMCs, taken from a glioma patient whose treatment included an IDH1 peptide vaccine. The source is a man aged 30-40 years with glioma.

The CDR3: CAISRGDPYEQYF. CDR3 DNA sequence: TGTGCCATCTCGCGGGGGGACCCCTACGAGCAGTACTTC. The rearrangement joins TRBV10-3 to TRBJ2-7; 8 nucleotides line up with TRBD2. Germline V lookup: CDR1 ENHRY, CDR2 SYGVKD. With V trimmed by 8 bases and J by 2 bases, 5 bases remained unmatched. This CDR3 spans 13 amino acids.

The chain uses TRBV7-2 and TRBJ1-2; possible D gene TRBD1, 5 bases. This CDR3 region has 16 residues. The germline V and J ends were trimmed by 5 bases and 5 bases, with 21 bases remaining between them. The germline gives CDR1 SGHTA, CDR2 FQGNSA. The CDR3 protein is CASSPPGSGAVYGYTF. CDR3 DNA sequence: TGTGCCAGCAGCCCTCCGGGATCCGGGGCAGTATATGGCTACACCTTC.

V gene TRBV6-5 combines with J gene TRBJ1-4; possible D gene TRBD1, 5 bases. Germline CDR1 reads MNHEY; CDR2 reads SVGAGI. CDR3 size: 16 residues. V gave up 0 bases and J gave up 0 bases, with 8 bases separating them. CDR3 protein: CASSYSSTATNEKLFF. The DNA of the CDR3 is TGTGCCAGCAGTTACTCTTCGACAGCAACTAATGAAAAACTGTTTTTT.

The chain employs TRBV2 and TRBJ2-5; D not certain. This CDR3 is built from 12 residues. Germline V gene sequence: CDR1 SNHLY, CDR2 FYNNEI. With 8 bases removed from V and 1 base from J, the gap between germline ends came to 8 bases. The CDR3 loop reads CASRFSQETQYF. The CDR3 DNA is TGTGCCAGCCGCTTCTCCCAAGAGACCCAGTACTTC.

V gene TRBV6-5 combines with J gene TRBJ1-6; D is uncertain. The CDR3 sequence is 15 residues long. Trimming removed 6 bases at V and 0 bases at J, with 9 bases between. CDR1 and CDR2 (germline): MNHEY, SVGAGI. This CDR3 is CASRRDNSYNSPLHF. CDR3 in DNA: TGTGCCAGCAGGCGTGACAACTCCTATAATTCACCCCTCCACTTT.

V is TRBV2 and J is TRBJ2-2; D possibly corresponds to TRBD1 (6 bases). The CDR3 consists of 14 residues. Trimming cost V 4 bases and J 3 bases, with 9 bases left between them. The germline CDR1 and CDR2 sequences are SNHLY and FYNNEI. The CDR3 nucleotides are TGTGCCAGCAGTGCCAGGGGCCACACCGGGGAGCTGTTTTTT. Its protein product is CASSARGHTGELFF.

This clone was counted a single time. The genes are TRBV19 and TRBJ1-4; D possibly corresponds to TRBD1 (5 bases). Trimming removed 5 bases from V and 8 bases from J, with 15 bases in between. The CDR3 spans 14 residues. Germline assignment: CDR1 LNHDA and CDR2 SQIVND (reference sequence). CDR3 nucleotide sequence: TGTGCCAGTAGTCCCCAATGGGGGGGAGAAAAACTGTTTTTT. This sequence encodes CASSPQWGGEKLFF. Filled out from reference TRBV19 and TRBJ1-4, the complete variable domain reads DGGITQSPKYLFRKEGQNVTLSCEQNLNHDAMYWYRQDPGQGLRLIYYSQIVNDFQKGDIAEGYSVSREKKESFPLTVTSAQKNPTAFYLCASSPQWGGEKLFFGSGTQLSVL.

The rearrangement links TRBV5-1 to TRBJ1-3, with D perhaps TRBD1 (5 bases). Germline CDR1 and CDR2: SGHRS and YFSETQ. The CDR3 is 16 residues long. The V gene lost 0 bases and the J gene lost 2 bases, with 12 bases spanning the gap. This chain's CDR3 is CASSLAGGAAGNTIYF. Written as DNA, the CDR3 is TGCGCCAGCAGCTTGGCCGGGGGAGCGGCTGGAAACACCATATATTTT.

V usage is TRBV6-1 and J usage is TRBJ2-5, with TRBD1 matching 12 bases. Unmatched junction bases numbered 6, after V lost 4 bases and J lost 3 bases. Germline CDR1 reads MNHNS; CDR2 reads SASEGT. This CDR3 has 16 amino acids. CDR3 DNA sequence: TGTGCCAGCAGTGGGGGGGACAGGGGGCGCGAAGAGACCCAGTACTTC. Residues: CASSGGDRGREETQYF.

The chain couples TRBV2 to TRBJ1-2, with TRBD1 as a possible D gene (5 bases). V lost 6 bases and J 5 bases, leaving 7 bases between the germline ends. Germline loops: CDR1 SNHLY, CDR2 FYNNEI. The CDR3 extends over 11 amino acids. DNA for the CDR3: TGTGCCAGCAGGGGACTGTATGGCTACACCTTC. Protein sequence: CASRGLYGYTF. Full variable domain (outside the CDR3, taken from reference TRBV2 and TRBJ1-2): EPEVTQTPSHQVTQMGQEVILRCVPISNHLYFYWYRQILGQKVEFLVSFYNNEISEKSEIFDDQFSVERPDGSNFTLKIRSTKLEDSAMYFCASRGLYGYTFGSGTRLTVV.

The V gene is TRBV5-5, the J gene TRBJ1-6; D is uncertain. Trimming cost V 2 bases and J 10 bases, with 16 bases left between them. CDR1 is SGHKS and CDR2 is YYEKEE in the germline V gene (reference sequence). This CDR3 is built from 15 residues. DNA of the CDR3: TGTGCCAGCAGCTTCGGTTATATGTCCAGGTCACCCCTCCACTTT. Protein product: CASSFGYMSRSPLHF. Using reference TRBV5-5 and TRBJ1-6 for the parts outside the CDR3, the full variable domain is DAGVTQSPTHLIKTRGQQVTLRCSPISGHKSVSWYQQVLGQGPQFIFQYYEKEERGRGNFPDRFSARQFPNYSSELNVNALLLGDSALYLCASSFGYMSRSPLHFGNGTRLTVT.

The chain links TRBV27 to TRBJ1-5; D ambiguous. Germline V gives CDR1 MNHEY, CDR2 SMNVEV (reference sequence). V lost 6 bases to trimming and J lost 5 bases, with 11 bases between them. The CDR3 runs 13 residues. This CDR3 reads CASREDLYQPQHF. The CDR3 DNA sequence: TGTGCCAGCAGAGAGGATCTTTATCAGCCCCAGCATTTT.

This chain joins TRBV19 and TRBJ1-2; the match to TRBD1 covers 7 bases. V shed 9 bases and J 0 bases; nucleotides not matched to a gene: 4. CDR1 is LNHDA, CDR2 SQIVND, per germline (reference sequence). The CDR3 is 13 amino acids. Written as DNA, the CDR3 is TGTGCCAGCACAGGGGAATCTAACTATGGCTACACCTTC. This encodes CASTGESNYGYTF.

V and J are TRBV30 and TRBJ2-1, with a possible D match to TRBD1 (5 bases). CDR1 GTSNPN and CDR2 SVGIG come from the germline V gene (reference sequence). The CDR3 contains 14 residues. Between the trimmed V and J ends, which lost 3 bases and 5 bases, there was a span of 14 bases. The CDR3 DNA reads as TGTGCCTGGAGAACAGATATAGGGGACAATGAGCAGTTCTTC. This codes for CAWRTDIGDNEQFF.

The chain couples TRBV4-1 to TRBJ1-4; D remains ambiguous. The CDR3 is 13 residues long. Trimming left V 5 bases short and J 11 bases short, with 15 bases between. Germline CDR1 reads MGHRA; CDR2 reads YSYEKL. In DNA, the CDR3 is TGCGCCAGCAGCGACGGGCCCCTCGGGAAACTGTTTTTT. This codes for CASSDGPLGKLFF.

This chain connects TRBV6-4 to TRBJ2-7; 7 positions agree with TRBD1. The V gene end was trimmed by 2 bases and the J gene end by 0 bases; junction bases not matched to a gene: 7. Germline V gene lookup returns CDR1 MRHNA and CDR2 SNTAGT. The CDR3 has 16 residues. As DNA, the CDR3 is TGTGCCAGCAGTGACCGGGGCAGGGGGAACTCCTACGAGCAGTACTTC. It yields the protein CASSDRGRGNSYEQYF.

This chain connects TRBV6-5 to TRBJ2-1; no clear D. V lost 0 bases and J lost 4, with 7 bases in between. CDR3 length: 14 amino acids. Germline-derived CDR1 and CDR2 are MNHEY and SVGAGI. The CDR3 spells CASSYSTWYNEQFF. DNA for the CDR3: TGTGCCAGCAGTTACTCGACATGGTACAATGAGCAGTTCTTC.

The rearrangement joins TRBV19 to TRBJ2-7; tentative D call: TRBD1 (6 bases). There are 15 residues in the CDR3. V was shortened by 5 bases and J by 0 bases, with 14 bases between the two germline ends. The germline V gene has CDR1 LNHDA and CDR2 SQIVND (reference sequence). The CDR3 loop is CASSARTVSSYEQYF. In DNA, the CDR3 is TGTGCCAGTAGTGCCCGGACAGTAAGCTCCTACGAGCAGTACTTC.

In nucleotides, the CDR3 is TGTGCCAGCAGCCTTTCGAACAGGGGATTAGACCATGGCTACACCTTC. Amino acids: CASSLSNRGLDHGYTF. The chain couples TRBV25-1 to TRBJ1-2; TRBD1 matches 7 bases. The CDR3 has 16 amino acids. In germline, CDR1 is MGHDK, CDR2 SYGVNS. The V and J ends lost 6 bases and 6 bases, in that order; junction bases with no gene match: 16.

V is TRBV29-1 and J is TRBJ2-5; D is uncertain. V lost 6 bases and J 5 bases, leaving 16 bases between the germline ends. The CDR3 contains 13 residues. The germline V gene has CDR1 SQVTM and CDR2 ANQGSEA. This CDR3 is CSVTRTRLETQYF. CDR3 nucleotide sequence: TGCAGCGTCACGCGGACGAGGCTGGAGACCCAGTACTTC.

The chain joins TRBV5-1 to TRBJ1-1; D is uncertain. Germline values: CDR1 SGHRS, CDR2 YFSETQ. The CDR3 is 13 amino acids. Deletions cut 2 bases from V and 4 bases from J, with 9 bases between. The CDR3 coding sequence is TGCGCCAGCAGCTTCGGACGGACCACTGAAGCTTTCTTT. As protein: CASSFGRTTEAFF.

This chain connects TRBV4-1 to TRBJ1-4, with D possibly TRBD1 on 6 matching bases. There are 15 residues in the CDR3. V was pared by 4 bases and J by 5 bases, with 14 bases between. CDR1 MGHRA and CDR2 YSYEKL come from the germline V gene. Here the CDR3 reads CASSPAGAANEKLFF. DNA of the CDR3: TGCGCCAGCAGCCCCGCGGGGGCGGCCAATGAAAAACTGTTTTTT.

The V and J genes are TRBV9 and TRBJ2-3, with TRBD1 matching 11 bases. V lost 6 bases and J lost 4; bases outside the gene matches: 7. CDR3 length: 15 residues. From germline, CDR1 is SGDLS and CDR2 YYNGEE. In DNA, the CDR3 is TGTGCCAGCACATCTTTGGACAGGGGGCCAGATACGCAGTATTTT. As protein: CASTSLDRGPDTQYF.

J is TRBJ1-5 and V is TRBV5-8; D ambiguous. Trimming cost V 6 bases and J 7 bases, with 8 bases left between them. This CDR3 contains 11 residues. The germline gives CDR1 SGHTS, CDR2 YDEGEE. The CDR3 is CASTSGQPQHF. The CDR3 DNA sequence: TGTGCCAGCACCTCCGGCCAGCCCCAGCATTTT.